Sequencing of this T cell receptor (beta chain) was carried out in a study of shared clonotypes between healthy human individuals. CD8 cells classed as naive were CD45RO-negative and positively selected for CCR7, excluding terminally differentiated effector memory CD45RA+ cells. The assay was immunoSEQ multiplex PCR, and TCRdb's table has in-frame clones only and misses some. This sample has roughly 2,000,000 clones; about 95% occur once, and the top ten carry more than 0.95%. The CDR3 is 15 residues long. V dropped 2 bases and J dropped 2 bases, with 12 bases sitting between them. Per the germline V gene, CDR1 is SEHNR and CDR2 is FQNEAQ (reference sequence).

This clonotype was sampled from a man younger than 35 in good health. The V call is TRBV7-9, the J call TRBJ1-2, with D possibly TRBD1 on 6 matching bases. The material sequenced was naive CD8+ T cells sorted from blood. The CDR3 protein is CASSLTGHPNYGYTF. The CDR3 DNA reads TGTGCCAGCAGCTTAACGGGACACCCAAACTATGGCTACACCTTC.